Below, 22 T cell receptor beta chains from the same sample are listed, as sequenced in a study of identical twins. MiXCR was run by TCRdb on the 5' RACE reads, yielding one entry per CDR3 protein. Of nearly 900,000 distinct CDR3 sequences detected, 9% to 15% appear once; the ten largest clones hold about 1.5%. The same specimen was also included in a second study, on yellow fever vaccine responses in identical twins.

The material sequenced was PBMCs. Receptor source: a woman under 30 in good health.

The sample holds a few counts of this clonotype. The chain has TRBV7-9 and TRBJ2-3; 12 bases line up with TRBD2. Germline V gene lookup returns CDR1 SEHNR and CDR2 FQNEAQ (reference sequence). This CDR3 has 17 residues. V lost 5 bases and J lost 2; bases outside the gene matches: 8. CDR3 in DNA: TGTGCCAGCAGCCCGTCTGGACTAGCGGGGACCACAGATACGCAGTATTTT. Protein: CASSPSGLAGTTDTQYF. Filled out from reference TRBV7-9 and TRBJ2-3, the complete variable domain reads DTGVSQNPRHKITKRGQNVTFRCDPISEHNRLYWYRQTLGQGPEFLTYFQNEAQLEKSRLLSDRFSAERPKGSFSTLEIQRTEQGDSAMYLCASSPSGLAGTTDTQYFGPGTRLTVL.

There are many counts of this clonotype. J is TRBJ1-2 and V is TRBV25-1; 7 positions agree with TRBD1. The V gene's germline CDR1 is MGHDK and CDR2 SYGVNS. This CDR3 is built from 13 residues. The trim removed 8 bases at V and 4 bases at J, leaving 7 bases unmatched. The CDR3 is CASSRDSFYGYTF. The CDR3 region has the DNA TGTGCCAGCTCCCGGGACAGTTTCTATGGCTACACCTTC.

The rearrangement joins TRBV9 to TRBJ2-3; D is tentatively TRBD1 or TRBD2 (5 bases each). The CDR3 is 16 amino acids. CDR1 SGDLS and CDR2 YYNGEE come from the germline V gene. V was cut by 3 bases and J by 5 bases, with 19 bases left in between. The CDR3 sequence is CASSGTGPPDVDTQYF. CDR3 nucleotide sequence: TGTGCCAGCAGCGGAACGGGACCCCCTGATGTAGATACGCAGTATTTT.

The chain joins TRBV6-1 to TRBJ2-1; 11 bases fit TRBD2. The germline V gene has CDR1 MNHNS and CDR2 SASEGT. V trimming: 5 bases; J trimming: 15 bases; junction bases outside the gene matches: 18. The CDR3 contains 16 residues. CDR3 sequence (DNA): TGTGCCAGCAGTCCCCGCTTAGCGGGAGGGGAGCTAGTCGGGTTCTTC. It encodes CASSPRLAGGELVGFF.

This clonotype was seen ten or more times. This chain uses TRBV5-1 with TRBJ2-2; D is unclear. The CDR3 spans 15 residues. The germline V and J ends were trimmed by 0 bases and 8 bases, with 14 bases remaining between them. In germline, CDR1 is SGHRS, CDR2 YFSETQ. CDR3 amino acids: CASSLDGFGSGELFF. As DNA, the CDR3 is TGCGCCAGCAGCTTGGATGGATTCGGTTCTGGGGAGCTGTTTTTT. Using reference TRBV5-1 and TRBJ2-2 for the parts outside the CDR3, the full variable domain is KAGVTQTPRYLIKTRGQQVTLSCSPISGHRSVSWYQQTPGQGLQFLFEYFSETQRNKGNFPGRFSGRQFSNSRSEMNVSTLELGDSALYLCASSLDGFGSGELFFGEGSRLTVL.

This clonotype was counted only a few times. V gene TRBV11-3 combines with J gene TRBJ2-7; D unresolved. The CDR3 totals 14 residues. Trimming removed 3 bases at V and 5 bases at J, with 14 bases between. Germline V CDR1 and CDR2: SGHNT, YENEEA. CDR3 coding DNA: TGTGCCAGCAGCTTCAGGACCGTCCGCGACGAGCAGTACTTC. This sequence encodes CASSFRTVRDEQYF.

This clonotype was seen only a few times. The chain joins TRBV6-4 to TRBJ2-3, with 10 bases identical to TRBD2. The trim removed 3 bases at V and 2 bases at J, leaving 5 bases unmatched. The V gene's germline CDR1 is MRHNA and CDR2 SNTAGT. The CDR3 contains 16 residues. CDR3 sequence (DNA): TGTGCCAGCAGTGATGAAGCGGGGGGGAACACAGATACGCAGTATTTT. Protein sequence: CASSDEAGGNTDTQYF.

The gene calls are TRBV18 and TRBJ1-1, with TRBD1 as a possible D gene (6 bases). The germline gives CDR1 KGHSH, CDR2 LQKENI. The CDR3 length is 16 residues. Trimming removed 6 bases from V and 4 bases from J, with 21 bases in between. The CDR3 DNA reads TGTGCCAGCTCCCTCCATATACGGGGGGCGGTCACTGAAGCTTTCTTT. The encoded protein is CASSLHIRGAVTEAFF.

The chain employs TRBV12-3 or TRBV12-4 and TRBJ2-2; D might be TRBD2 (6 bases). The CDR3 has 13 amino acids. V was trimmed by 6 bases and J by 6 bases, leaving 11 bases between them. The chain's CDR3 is CASREGGAGELFF. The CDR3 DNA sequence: TGTGCCAGCAGAGAGGGCGGGGCCGGGGAGCTGTTTTTT.

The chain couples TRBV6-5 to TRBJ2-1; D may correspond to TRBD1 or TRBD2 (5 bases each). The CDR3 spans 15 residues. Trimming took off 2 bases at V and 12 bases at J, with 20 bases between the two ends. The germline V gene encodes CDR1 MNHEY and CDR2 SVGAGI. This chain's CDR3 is CASSYAGILYGRQFF. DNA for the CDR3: TGTGCCAGCAGTTACGCAGGGATCCTTTATGGGAGGCAGTTCTTC.

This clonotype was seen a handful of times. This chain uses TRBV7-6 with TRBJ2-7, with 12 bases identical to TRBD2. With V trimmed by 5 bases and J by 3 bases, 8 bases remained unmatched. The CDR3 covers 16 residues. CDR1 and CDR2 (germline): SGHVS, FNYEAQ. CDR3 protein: CASSPTSGRTHYEQYF. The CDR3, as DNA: TGTGCCAGCAGCCCCACTAGCGGGAGGACCCACTACGAGCAGTACTTC.

DNA of the CDR3: TGTGCCAGCAGTGAAAGGGGGACAGGGTCCTACGAGCAGTACTTC. This translates into CASSERGTGSYEQYF. The rearrangement links TRBV2 to TRBJ2-7; TRBD1 agrees at 9 bases. Germline lookup yields CDR1 SNHLY and CDR2 FYNNEI. The CDR3 has 15 amino acids. Trimming at V came to 2 bases and at J to 1 base, leaving 3 bases not matched to a gene. The full variable domain, rest sourced from reference TRBV2 and TRBJ2-7, is EPEVTQTPSHQVTQMGQEVILRCVPISNHLYFYWYRQILGQKVEFLVSFYNNEISEKSEIFDDQFSVERPDGSNFTLKIRSTKLEDSAMYFCASSERGTGSYEQYFGPGTRLTVT.

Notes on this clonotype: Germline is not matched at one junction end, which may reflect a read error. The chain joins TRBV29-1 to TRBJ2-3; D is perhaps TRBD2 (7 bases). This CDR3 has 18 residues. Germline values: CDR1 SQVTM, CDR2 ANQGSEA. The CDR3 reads CSAQRYSGTGGLSDTQYF. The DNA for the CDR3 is TGCAGCGCCCAGCGGTACTCCGGAACGGGGGGCCTTTCAGATACACAGTATTTT.

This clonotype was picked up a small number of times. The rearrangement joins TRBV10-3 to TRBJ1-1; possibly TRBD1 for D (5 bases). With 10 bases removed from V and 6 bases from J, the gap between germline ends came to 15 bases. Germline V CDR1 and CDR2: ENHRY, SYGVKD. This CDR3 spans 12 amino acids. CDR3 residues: CARGPGGAEAFF. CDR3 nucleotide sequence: TGTGCCAGAGGCCCCGGGGGAGCTGAAGCTTTCTTT.

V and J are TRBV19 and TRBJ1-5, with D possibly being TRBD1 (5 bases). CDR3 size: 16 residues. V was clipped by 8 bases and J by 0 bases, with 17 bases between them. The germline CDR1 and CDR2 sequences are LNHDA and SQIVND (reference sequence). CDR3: CASGTGGGYSNQPQHF. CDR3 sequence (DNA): TGTGCCAGTGGAACAGGCGGGGGTTATAGCAATCAGCCCCAGCATTTT.

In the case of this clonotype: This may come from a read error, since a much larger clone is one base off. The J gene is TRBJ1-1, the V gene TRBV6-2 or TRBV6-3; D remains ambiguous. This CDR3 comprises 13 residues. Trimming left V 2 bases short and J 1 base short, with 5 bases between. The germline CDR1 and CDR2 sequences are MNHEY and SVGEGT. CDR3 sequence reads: CASSYRQNTEAFF. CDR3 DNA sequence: TGTGCCAGCAGTTACCGGCAGAACACTGAAGCTTTCTTT.

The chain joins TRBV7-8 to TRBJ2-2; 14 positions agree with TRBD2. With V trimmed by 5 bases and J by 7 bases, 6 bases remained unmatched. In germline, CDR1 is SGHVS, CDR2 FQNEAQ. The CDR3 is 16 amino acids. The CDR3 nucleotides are TGTGCCAGCAGCGAGACTAGCGGGGGGGCCGGCGGGGAGCTGTTTTTT. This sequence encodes CASSETSGGAGGELFF.

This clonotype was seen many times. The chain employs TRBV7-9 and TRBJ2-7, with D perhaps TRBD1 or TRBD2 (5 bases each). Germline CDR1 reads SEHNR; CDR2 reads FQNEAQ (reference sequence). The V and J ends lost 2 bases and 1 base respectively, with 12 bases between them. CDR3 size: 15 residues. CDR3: CASSLSGRGSYEQYF. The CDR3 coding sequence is TGTGCCAGCAGCTTATCGGGACGAGGGTCCTACGAGCAGTACTTC.

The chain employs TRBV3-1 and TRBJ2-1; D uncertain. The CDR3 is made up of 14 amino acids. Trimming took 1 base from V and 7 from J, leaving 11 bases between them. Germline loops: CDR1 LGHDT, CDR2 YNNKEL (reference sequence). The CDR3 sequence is CASSQGSGWNEQFF. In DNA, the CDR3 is TGTGCCAGCAGCCAAGGCTCGGGTTGGAATGAGCAGTTCTTC.

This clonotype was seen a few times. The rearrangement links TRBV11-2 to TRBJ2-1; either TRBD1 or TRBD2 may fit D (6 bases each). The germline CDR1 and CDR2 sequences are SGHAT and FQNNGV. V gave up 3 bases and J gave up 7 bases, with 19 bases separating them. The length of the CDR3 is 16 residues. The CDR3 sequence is CASSLFARQGGNEQFF. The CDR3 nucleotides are TGTGCCAGCAGCTTGTTCGCAAGGCAAGGGGGGAATGAGCAGTTCTTC.

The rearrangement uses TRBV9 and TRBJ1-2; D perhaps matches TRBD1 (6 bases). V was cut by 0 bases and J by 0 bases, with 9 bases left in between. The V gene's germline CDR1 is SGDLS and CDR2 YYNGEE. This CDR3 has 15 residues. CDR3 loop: CASSVDGTSNYGYTF. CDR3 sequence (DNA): TGTGCCAGCAGCGTAGATGGGACATCTAACTATGGCTACACCTTC. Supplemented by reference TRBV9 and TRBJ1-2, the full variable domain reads DSGVTQTPKHLITATGQRVTLRCSPRSGDLSVYWYQQSLDQGLQFLIQYYNGEERAKGNILERFSAQQFPDLHSELNLSSLELGDSALYFCASSVDGTSNYGYTFGSGTRLTVV.

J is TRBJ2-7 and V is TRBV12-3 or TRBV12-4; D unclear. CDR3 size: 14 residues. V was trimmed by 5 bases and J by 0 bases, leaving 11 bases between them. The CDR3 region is CASSRWGFSYEQYF. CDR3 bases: TGTGCCAGCAGTAGGTGGGGATTCTCCTACGAGCAGTACTTC.